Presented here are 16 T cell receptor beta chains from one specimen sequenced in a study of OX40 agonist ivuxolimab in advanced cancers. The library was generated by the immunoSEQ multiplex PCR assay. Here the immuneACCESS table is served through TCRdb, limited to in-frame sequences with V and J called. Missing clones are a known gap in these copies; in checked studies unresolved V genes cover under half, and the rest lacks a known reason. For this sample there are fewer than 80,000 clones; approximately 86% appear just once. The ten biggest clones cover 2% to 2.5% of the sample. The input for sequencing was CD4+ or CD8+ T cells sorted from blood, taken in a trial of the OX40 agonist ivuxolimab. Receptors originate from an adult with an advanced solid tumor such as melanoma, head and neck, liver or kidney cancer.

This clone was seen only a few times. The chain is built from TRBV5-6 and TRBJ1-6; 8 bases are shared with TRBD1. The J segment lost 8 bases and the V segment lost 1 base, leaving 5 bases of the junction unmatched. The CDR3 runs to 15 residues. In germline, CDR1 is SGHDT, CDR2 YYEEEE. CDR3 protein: CASSLLGQDHSPLHF. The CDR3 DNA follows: TGTGCCAGCAGCTTGTTGGGACAGGATCATTCACCCCTCCACTTT.

In DNA, the CDR3 is TGTGCCAGCAACGGACAGGGTGGTAGGAACACTGAAGCTTTCTTT. It specifies CASNGQGGRNTEAFF. This chain joins TRBV2 and TRBJ1-1, with TRBD1 matching over 8 bases. J was trimmed by 1 base and V by 7 bases; bases with no gene match: 8. The germline V gene has CDR1 SNHLY and CDR2 FYNNEI. The CDR3 totals 15 residues.

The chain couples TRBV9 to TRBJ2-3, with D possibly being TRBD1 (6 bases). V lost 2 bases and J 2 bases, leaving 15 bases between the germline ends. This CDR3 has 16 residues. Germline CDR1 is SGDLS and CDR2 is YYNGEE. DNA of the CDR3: TGTGCCAGCAGCGTCGGACAGACCTTAAACACAGATACGCAGTATTTT. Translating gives CASSVGQTLNTDTQYF.

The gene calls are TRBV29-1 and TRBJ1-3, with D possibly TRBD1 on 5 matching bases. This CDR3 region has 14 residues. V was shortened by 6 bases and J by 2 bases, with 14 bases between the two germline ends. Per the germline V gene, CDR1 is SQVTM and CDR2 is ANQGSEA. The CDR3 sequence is CSVAPGGPGNTIYF. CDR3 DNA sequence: TGCAGCGTCGCCCCCGGGGGACCTGGAAACACCATATATTTT. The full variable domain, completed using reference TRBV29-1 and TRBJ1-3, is SAVISQKPSRDICQRGTSLTIQCQVDSQVTMMFWYRQQPGQSLTLIATANQGSEATYESGFVIDKFPISRPNLTFSTLTVSNMSPEDSSIYLCSVAPGGPGNTIYFGEGSWLTVV.

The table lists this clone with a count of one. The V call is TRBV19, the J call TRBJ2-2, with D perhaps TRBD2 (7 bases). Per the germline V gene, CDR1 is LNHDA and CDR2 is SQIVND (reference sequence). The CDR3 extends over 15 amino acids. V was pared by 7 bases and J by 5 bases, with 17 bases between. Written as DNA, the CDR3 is TGTGCCAGTAATACGGGGGGCTTGCAAACCGGGGAGCTGTTTTTT. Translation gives CASNTGGLQTGELFF.

The CDR3 bases are TGCGCCAGCAGCTTGGAAGGGTTGAGCTCTGGAAACACCATATATTTT. Protein product: CASSLEGLSSGNTIYF. This rearrangement joins TRBV5-1 to TRBJ1-3; D not resolved. The CDR3 runs to 16 residues. V shed 0 bases and J shed 0 bases, with 10 bases lying between them. Germline loops: CDR1 SGHRS, CDR2 YFSETQ.

The DNA for the CDR3 is TGTGCCAGCAGTTTAAAAGGACAGGGATCCTACGAGCAGTACTTC. Translating it yields CASSLKGQGSYEQYF. The chain joins TRBV27 to TRBJ2-7; 8 positions match TRBD1. The CDR3 is 15 amino acids. Trimming at V came to 2 bases and at J to 1 base, leaving 4 bases not matched to a gene. From germline, CDR1 is MNHEY and CDR2 SMNVEV (reference sequence).

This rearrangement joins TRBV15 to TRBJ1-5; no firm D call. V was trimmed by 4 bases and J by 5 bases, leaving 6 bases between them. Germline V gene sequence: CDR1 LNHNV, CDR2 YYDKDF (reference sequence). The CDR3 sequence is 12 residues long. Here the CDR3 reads CATSKRDQPQHF. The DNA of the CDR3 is TGTGCCACCAGCAAAAGGGATCAGCCCCAGCATTTT.

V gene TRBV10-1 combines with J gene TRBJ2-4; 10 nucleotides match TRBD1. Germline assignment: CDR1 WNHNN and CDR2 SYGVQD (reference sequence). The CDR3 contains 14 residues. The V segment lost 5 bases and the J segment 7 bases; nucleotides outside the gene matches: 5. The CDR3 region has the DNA TGCGCCAGCAGTTCCGGGACAGGGGCGAACATTCAGTACTTC. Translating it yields CASSSGTGANIQYF.

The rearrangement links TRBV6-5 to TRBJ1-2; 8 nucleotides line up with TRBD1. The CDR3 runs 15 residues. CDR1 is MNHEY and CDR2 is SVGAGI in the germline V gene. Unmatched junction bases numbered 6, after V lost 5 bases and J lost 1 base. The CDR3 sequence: CASSVVDRGNYGYTF. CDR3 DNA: TGTGCCAGCAGTGTGGTCGACAGGGGTAACTATGGCTACACCTTC.

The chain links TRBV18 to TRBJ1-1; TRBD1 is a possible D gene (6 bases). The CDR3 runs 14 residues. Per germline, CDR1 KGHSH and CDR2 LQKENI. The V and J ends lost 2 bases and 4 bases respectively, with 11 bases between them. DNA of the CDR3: TGTGCCAGCTCACCAACCACAGGGTTCACTGAAGCTTTCTTT. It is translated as CASSPTTGFTEAFF.

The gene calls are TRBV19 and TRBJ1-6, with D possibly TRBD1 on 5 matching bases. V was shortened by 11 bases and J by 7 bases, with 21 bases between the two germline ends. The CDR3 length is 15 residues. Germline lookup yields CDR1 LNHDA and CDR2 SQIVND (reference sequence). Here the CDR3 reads CASTGGVGYNSPLHF. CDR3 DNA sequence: TGTGCCTCCACAGGAGGGGTTGGTTACAATTCACCCCTCCACTTT.

The CDR3 is CASKEGPSGNTIYF. The CDR3, as DNA: TGTGCCAGCAAGGAGGGTCCGTCTGGAAACACCATATATTTT. The chain uses TRBV19 and TRBJ1-3; no clear D gene. Germline CDR1 reads LNHDA; CDR2 reads SQIVND (reference sequence). The CDR3 runs 14 residues. V was trimmed by 9 bases and J by 1 base, leaving 13 bases between them.

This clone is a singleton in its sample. CDR3 nucleotides: TGCAGCGTTGAAGATTCCGGGTTGGCTGGAAACACCATATATTTT. Translation gives CSVEDSGLAGNTIYF. The V and J genes are TRBV29-1 and TRBJ1-3; no clear D. V was clipped by 0 bases and J by 2 bases, with 11 bases between them. The CDR3 sequence is 15 residues long. Looked up from germline, CDR1 is SQVTM and CDR2 is ANQGSEA.

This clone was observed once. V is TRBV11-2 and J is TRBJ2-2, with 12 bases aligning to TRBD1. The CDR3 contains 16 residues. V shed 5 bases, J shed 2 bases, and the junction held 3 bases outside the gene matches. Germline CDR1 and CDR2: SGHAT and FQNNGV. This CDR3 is CASSLGTGGNTGELFF. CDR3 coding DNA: TGTGCCAGCAGCCTTGGGACAGGGGGCAACACCGGGGAGCTGTTTTTT. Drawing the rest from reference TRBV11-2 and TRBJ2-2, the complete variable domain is EAGVAQSPRYKIIEKRQSVAFWCNPISGHATLYWYQQILGQGPKLLIQFQNNGVVDDSQLPKDRFSAERLKGVDSTLKIQPAKLEDSAVYLCASSLGTGGNTGELFFGEGSRLTVL.

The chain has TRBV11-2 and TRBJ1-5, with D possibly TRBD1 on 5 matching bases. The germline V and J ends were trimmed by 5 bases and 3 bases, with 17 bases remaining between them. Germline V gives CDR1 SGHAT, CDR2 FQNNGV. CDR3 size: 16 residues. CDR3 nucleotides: TGTGCCAGCAGCCCATCAGGGATGGGCACCAATCAGCCCCAGCATTTT. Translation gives CASSPSGMGTNQPQHF.